This entry features one T cell receptor beta chain sequence. Its specificity is unknown. These data come from a study of Ad26.COV2.S vaccination and SARS-CoV-2 variants. Study information: Participants got Ad26.COV2.S intramuscularly, once or twice 56 days apart. Points from the study as a whole: Non-spike TCR breadth was similar in vaccine and placebo recipients. The TCR breadth and depth analyses may have produced an underestimate of total T cell responses.

Clones were read by immunoSEQ multiplex PCR, and TCRdb kept only the in-frame ones, dropping some. The repertoire holds roughly 330,000 clones, 90% seen once, with approximately 5.8% in the top ten. Documented treatment: roughly 19 received Ad26.COV2.S at low or high dose, single or two shots; about 5 received placebo; per-sample allocation not given. Sample collection was performed on day 63 after the first vaccine or placebo injection. Germline V gives CDR1 MNHEY, CDR2 SVGAGI. The CDR3 totals 15 residues. With 8 bases removed from V and 1 base from J, the gap between germline ends came to 15 bases.

This clonotype was sampled from a person aged 18-65 years who received the Ad26.COV2.S COVID-19 vaccine or a placebo. Specimen: peripheral blood, collected in a trial of Ad26.COV2.S vaccine versus placebo. This chain joins TRBV6-5 and TRBJ1-3; D call uncertain. This chain's CDR3 is CASHQPQLSGNTIYF. The CDR3 coding sequence is TGTGCCAGCCATCAGCCTCAGTTATCTGGAAACACCATATATTTT.